Below are 22 T cell receptor beta chains sequenced from a single sample in a study of T cell repertoires in cytomegalovirus infection. TCRdb re-analysed the reads in MiXCR, keeping a single row per CDR3 protein. Seen here are almost 300,000 distinct CDR3 sequences, around 9.6% observed once, and the top ten hold around 2.6%. Material for sequencing was PBMCs. The origin of the receptors is a human donor in good health (CMV status not recorded). Some clones in this sample may be carry-over from other donors' samples.

This clonotype was observed a handful of times. This rearrangement joins TRBV7-9 to TRBJ2-3; no clear D. The V and J ends lost 0 bases and 5 bases respectively, with 12 bases between them. This CDR3 contains 15 residues. CDR1 and CDR2 (germline): SEHNR, FQNEAQ (reference sequence). As DNA, the CDR3 is TGTGCCAGCAGCTTAGCAACCCCCGTCGTAGATACGCAGTATTTT. Translation: CASSLATPVVDTQYF.

Many counts were recorded for this clonotype. The chain links TRBV6-5 to TRBJ2-7, with D perhaps matching TRBD1 (5 bases). Germline values: CDR1 MNHEY, CDR2 SVGAGI. V lost 0 bases, J lost 1 base, and 7 bases lay in between. The CDR3 covers 14 residues. CDR3 sequence (DNA): TGTGCCAGCAGTTACTCGAAGGGGTCCTACGAGCAGTACTTC. Residues: CASSYSKGSYEQYF.

This clonotype was recorded at least ten times. The chain combines TRBV29-1 with TRBJ1-1; weak D call: TRBD1 (5 bases). This CDR3 has 12 residues. Per germline, CDR1 SQVTM and CDR2 ANQGSEA. The V and J ends lost 4 bases and 4 bases respectively, with 10 bases between them. The CDR3 spells CSVVRGVTEAFF. In DNA form, the CDR3 reads TGCAGCGTTGTAAGAGGGGTCACTGAAGCTTTCTTT.

V usage is TRBV19 and J usage is TRBJ2-7, with 8 positions matching TRBD1. CDR1 LNHDA and CDR2 SQIVND come from the germline V gene (reference sequence). Trimming cost V 5 bases and J 6 bases; bases outside gene matches: 9. CDR3 length: 14 residues. Here the CDR3 reads CASSSRTGTTEQYF. In nucleotides, the CDR3 is TGTGCCAGTAGTTCGCGGACAGGGACGACCGAGCAGTACTTC.

CDR3 sequence: CASSEDSGRDTEAFF. CDR3 DNA sequence: TGTGCCAGCAGTGAGGATTCGGGGAGAGACACTGAAGCTTTCTTT. The chain is built from TRBV2 and TRBJ1-1; D not resolved. CDR1 is SNHLY and CDR2 is FYNNEI in the germline V gene. CDR3 size: 15 residues. The V and J ends lost 3 bases and 3 bases respectively, with 14 bases between them.

At least ten counts were recorded for this clonotype. J is TRBJ2-2 and V is TRBV20-1; D may be TRBD2 (6 bases). The length of the CDR3 is 12 residues. V was shortened by 6 bases and J by 6 bases, with 11 bases between the two germline ends. The germline V gene has CDR1 DFQATT and CDR2 SNEGSKA (reference sequence). CDR3 in DNA: TGCAGTGCCATGACTAGTCCCGGGGAGCTGTTTTTT. Translation gives CSAMTSPGELFF.

About this clonotype: A much larger clone lies a single base off, so this may be a read error. This chain connects TRBV5-1 to TRBJ1-2, with D possibly TRBD1 on 6 matching bases. Germline V gene data show CDR1 as SGHRS and CDR2 as YFSETQ. The CDR3 is made up of 16 amino acids. This CDR3 reads CAGSWRGDTDGYGYTF. In DNA form, the CDR3 reads TGCGCCGGCAGCTGGAGGGGGGACACCGATGGCTATGGCTACACCTTC.

The chain carries TRBV4-2 and TRBJ1-1; D ambiguous. V lost 0 bases and J lost 0, with 5 bases in between. The CDR3 covers 14 residues. Per germline, CDR1 LGHNA and CDR2 YNFKEQ. DNA for the CDR3: TGTGCCAGCAGCCAAGAAAGGATGAACACTGAAGCTTTCTTT. This codes for CASSQERMNTEAFF.

This sequence joins TRBV5-6 and TRBJ2-5; D uncertain. Trimming removed 2 bases at V and 1 base at J, with 9 bases between. Per the germline V gene, CDR1 is SGHDT and CDR2 is YYEEEE. There are 14 residues in the CDR3. The CDR3 nucleotides read TGTGCCAGCAGCTTCTCCGGTCTCCAAGAGACCCAGTACTTC. Encoded protein: CASSFSGLQETQYF. Full variable domain (rest looked up from reference TRBV5-6 and TRBJ2-5): DAGVTQSPTHLIKTRGQQVTLRCSPKSGHDTVSWYQQALGQGPQFIFQYYEEEERQRGNFPDRFSGHQFPNYSSELNVNALLLGDSALYLCASSFSGLQETQYFGPGTRLLVL.

This clonotype was counted at least ten times. The rearrangement uses TRBV7-2 and TRBJ2-7; D may be TRBD2 (5 bases). Germline V gives CDR1 SGHTA, CDR2 FQGNSA. The V end was cut by 5 bases, the J end by 4 bases, with 12 bases between. CDR3 length equals 13 residues. CDR3 in DNA: TGTGCCAGCAGCCTAACTAGGACTTACGAGCAGTACGTC. Its translation is CASSLTRTYEQYV.

There are many counts of this clonotype. The gene calls are TRBV6-2 or TRBV6-3 and TRBJ2-2; 9 bases match TRBD1. The germline V gene has CDR1 MNHEY and CDR2 SVGEGT. With 6 bases clipped from V and 3 bases from J, the junction kept 2 bases outside the gene matches. The CDR3 has 14 residues. For the CDR3, the DNA is TGTGCCAGCAGCAGGACAGGGGACACCGGGGAGCTGTTTTTT. Protein sequence: CASSRTGDTGELFF.

The chain recombines TRBV7-3 with TRBJ1-2, with D maybe TRBD1 (6 bases). This CDR3 spans 16 amino acids. Germline CDR1 SGHTA, CDR2 FQGTGA. Trimming stripped 4 bases from V and 3 bases from J, with 18 bases between. CDR3 loop: CASSSKTGSDHYGYTF. Here the CDR3 DNA reads TGTGCCAGCAGCTCAAAAACAGGGAGCGATCACTATGGCTACACCTTC.

This clonotype has at least ten counts. The V call is TRBV2, the J call TRBJ2-2, with TRBD1 as a possible D gene (6 bases). Germline CDR1 is SNHLY and CDR2 is FYNNEI. The V and J ends lost 3 bases and 6 bases respectively, with 14 bases between them. The CDR3 is 15 amino acids. CDR3 residues: CASSDLQGVAGELFF. CDR3 DNA: TGTGCCAGCAGTGATTTACAGGGAGTGGCCGGGGAGCTGTTTTTT.

The sample holds many counts of this clonotype. The CDR3 region is CSARRPTHEETQYF. DNA for the CDR3: TGCAGTGCTAGGAGGCCAACTCACGAAGAGACCCAGTACTTC. V is TRBV20-1 and J is TRBJ2-5; D not certain. In germline, CDR1 is DFQATT, CDR2 SNEGSKA (reference sequence). The germline V and J ends were trimmed by 3 bases and 3 bases, with 14 bases remaining between them. The CDR3 has 14 residues.

The chain carries TRBV7-9 and TRBJ1-1; TRBD1 is a possible D gene (5 bases). Trimming removed 1 base from V and 1 base from J, with 10 bases in between. The CDR3 extends over 15 amino acids. Germline V lookup: CDR1 SEHNR, CDR2 FQNEAQ (reference sequence). The CDR3 loop reads CASSLGGATNTEAFF. The CDR3 nucleotides are TGTGCCAGCAGCTTAGGTGGGGCAACGAACACTGAAGCTTTCTTT.

As to this clonotype: A read error may explain this, as a much larger clone is one base away. The chain links TRBV6-2 or TRBV6-3 to TRBJ2-1; weak D call: TRBD1 (5 bases). Germline assignment: CDR1 MNHEY and CDR2 SVGEGT. The CDR3 extends over 15 amino acids. In DNA form, the CDR3 reads TGTGCCAGCAGTTACTCGAGGCGGCAGGGCAATGAGCAGTCCTTC. It specifies CASSYSRRQGNEQSF.

This chain uses TRBV25-1 with TRBJ1-2; D is perhaps TRBD1 (6 bases). The CDR3 runs 15 residues. The V gene's germline CDR1 is MGHDK and CDR2 SYGVNS. Trimming removed 3 bases at V and 2 bases at J, with 13 bases between. In DNA form, the CDR3 reads TGTGCCAGCAGTGATCCTCGGGACACAAACTATGGCTACACCTTC. Residues: CASSDPRDTNYGYTF.

The CDR3 region has the DNA TGCAGTGCTAGAGATCGGCAGGGCGCGGGAGGCTACACCTTC. Translation gives CSARDRQGAGGYTF. The chain combines TRBV20-1 with TRBJ1-2; possibly TRBD1 for D (5 bases). V lost 0 bases to trimming and J lost 8 bases, with 16 bases between them. Germline V lookup: CDR1 DFQATT, CDR2 SNEGSKA (reference sequence). This CDR3 contains 14 residues.

This clonotype occurred a few times. The chain joins TRBV6-5 to TRBJ1-5; TRBD1 matches 8 bases. With 2 bases clipped from V and 4 bases from J, the junction kept 4 bases outside the gene matches. The CDR3 contains 15 residues. The germline CDR1 and CDR2 sequences are MNHEY and SVGAGI. Here the CDR3 reads CASSYNRGWNQPQHF. CDR3 DNA sequence: TGTGCCAGCAGTTACAACAGGGGGTGGAATCAGCCCCAGCATTTT.

The rearrangement uses TRBV20-1 and TRBJ1-3; D is ambiguous. Germline V gene data show CDR1 as DFQATT and CDR2 as SNEGSKA (reference sequence). V dropped 4 bases and J dropped 1 base, with 8 bases sitting between them. CDR3 length equals 13 residues. CDR3 sequence (DNA): TGCAGTGCTAAGGGCCCTTCTGGAAACACCATATATTTT. This sequence encodes CSAKGPSGNTIYF.

In this sample, this clonotype turned up many times. The chain links TRBV25-1 to TRBJ1-4; perhaps TRBD1 as D (5 bases). Germline values: CDR1 MGHDK, CDR2 SYGVNS. The CDR3 loop spans 16 amino acids. V shed 2 bases and J shed 4 bases, with 14 bases lying between them. CDR3 sequence reads: CASSEMGVRHNEKLFF. CDR3 nucleotide sequence: TGTGCCAGCAGTGAAATGGGGGTCAGGCATAATGAAAAACTGTTTTTT.

This clonotype was seen at least ten times. J is TRBJ2-3 and V is TRBV29-1, with D possibly TRBD2 on 6 matching bases. CDR3 length: 14 residues. The germline V gene has CDR1 SQVTM and CDR2 ANQGSEA. V was trimmed by 3 bases and J by 1 base, leaving 11 bases between them. The DNA for the CDR3 is TGCAGCGTTGACCGGGACTCACGCACAGATACGCAGTATTTT. Protein sequence: CSVDRDSRTDTQYF.